A single sample gave rise to the 22 T cell receptor beta chains below, sequenced in a study of blood T cell repertoires in COVID-19. Generated by immunoSEQ multiplex PCR, the TCRdb table keeps only in-frame clones and is missing some. The sample yields 100,000 to 150,000 clones, roughly 69% seen once. The sequenced sample was peripheral blood. These receptor sequences come from a woman aged 70-85 years with acute or convalescent COVID-19.

This chain joins TRBV4-1 and TRBJ1-5; D is unresolved. Germline-derived CDR1 and CDR2 are MGHRA and YSYEKL. There are 15 residues in the CDR3. Trimming removed 1 base at V and 11 bases at J, with 18 bases between. CDR3 region: CASSQALAGVWAQHF. For the CDR3, the DNA is TGCGCCAGCAGCCAAGCCCTAGCTGGGGTGTGGGCCCAGCATTTT.

V gene TRBV9 combines with J gene TRBJ1-6; maybe TRBD1 (6 bases). From germline, CDR1 is SGDLS and CDR2 YYNGEE. There are 15 residues in the CDR3. V gave up 0 bases and J gave up 9 bases, with 13 bases separating them. DNA for the CDR3: TGTGCCAGCAGCGTAGCTCCAGGGGCGTCTTCACCCCTCCACTTT. Amino acids: CASSVAPGASSPLHF. Based on the CDR3 plus reference TRBV9 and TRBJ1-6, the full variable domain is DSGVTQTPKHLITATGQRVTLRCSPRSGDLSVYWYQQSLDQGLQFLIQYYNGEERAKGNILERFSAQQFPDLHSELNLSSLELGDSALYFCASSVAPGASSPLHFGNGTRLTVT.

This clone has only one observation. The chain has TRBV6-5 and TRBJ1-6; D possibly corresponds to TRBD1 (6 bases). The ends were cut back, 7 bases at V and 6 bases at J, with 16 bases in the middle. Per germline, CDR1 MNHEY and CDR2 SVGAGI. This CDR3 spans 15 amino acids. CDR3 loop: CASKGGAELNSPLHF. CDR3 coding DNA: TGTGCCAGCAAAGGGGGGGCAGAACTTAATTCACCCCTCCACTTT.

The gene calls are TRBV29-1 and TRBJ2-1; maybe TRBD2 (6 bases). Per the germline V gene, CDR1 is SQVTM and CDR2 is ANQGSEA. This CDR3 has 11 amino acids. V was clipped by 6 bases and J by 4 bases, with 7 bases between them. The CDR3 is CSVGTYNEQFF. CDR3 nucleotide sequence: TGCAGCGTCGGGACTTACAATGAGCAGTTCTTC.

This rearrangement joins TRBV4-2 to TRBJ2-3; possibly TRBD2 for D (5 bases). The germline V and J ends were trimmed by 1 base and 6 bases, with 14 bases remaining between them. Germline CDR1 reads LGHNA; CDR2 reads YNFKEQ. This CDR3 has 15 amino acids. This CDR3 reads CASSQGTGGSDTQYF. The CDR3 nucleotides are TGTGCCAGCAGCCAAGGGACGGGTGGGAGTGATACGCAGTATTTT.

The rearrangement links TRBV19 to TRBJ1-5, with 7 nucleotides matching TRBD1. CDR1 and CDR2 from the germline V gene are LNHDA and SQIVND (reference sequence). The V segment lost 6 bases and the J segment 0 bases; nucleotides outside the gene matches: 5. The CDR3 sequence is 15 residues long. The CDR3 nucleotides read TGTGCCAGTAGAGACAGGGATTATAGCAATCAGCCCCAGCATTTT. Protein: CASRDRDYSNQPQHF.

The gene calls are TRBV28 and TRBJ1-2; possible D gene TRBD1, 6 bases. The CDR3 length is 15 residues. The ends were cut back, 2 bases at V and 4 bases at J, with 14 bases in the middle. The germline CDR1 and CDR2 sequences are MDHEN and SYDVKM. The CDR3 DNA reads TGTGCCAGCAGTTTAAGTAGAAGGGGGACCTATGGCTACACCTTC. Translated, it gives CASSLSRRGTYGYTF.

This chain uses TRBV5-6 with TRBJ1-6; D remains unclear. The CDR3 extends over 16 amino acids. V lost 4 bases to trimming and J lost 5 bases, with 16 bases between them. Germline V gene data show CDR1 as SGHDT and CDR2 as YYEEEE. CDR3 sequence reads: CASSRYGLGNNSPLHF. The CDR3 coding sequence is TGTGCCAGCAGCCGATACGGACTGGGGAATAATTCACCCCTCCACTTT.

The gene calls are TRBV25-1 and TRBJ2-7, with TRBD2 matching over 9 bases. CDR3 length: 14 residues. Trimming removed 6 bases from V and 4 bases from J; junction bases left unmatched: 7. CDR1 MGHDK and CDR2 SYGVNS come from the germline V gene. CDR3 coding DNA: TGTGCCAGCAGGGGGAGCGGGAGGCTTTACGAGCAGTACTTC. Residues: CASRGSGRLYEQYF.

This chain connects TRBV2 to TRBJ2-7; 14 bases line up with TRBD2. The CDR3 contains 15 residues. Germline assignment: CDR1 SNHLY and CDR2 FYNNEI. Trimming cost V 4 bases and J 3 bases; bases outside gene matches: 2. CDR3 sequence reads: CASSAGTSGGYEQYF. CDR3 DNA sequence: TGTGCCAGCAGTGCCGGGACTAGCGGGGGCTACGAGCAGTACTTC.

The chain uses TRBV2 and TRBJ1-1; the D is unclear. The germline V gene has CDR1 SNHLY and CDR2 FYNNEI. V shed 6 bases and J shed 5 bases, with 7 bases lying between them. This CDR3 contains 11 residues. The CDR3 region has the DNA TGTGCCAGCAGCGACTGGACTGAAGCTTTCTTT. This encodes CASSDWTEAFF.

This clone showed up just a few times. Other DNA sequences from this sample encode an identical CDR3 as well. The chain couples TRBV7-3 to TRBJ1-1; D not certain. The V end lost 1 base, the J end lost 1 base, and 7 bases lay between the germline ends. The V gene's germline CDR1 is SGHTA and CDR2 FQGTGA. The CDR3 has 14 amino acids. DNA of the CDR3: TGTGCCAGCAGCTTAAGCCACAGGAACACTGAAGCTTTCTTT. It encodes CASSLSHRNTEAFF.

The V call is TRBV5-8, the J call TRBJ1-1; 9 nucleotides agree with TRBD1. CDR3 size: 15 residues. V was pared by 4 bases and J by 7 bases, with 11 bases of the junction left unmatched. Germline values: CDR1 SGHTS, CDR2 YDEGEE. The CDR3 nucleotides read TGTGCCAGCAGCCGCGAGACAGGGGGTTTCGGTGAAGCTTTCTTT. Translating it yields CASSRETGGFGEAFF. Using reference TRBV5-8 and TRBJ1-1 for the parts outside the CDR3, the full variable domain is EAGVTQSPTHLIKTRGQQATLRCSPISGHTSVYWYQQALGLGLQFLLWYDEGEERNRGNFPPRFSGRQFPNYSSELNVNALELEDSALYLCASSRETGGFGEAFFGQGTRLTVV.

This clone has more than one count but fewer than ten. The J gene is TRBJ2-1, the V gene TRBV24-1; TRBD1 aligns across 9 bases. Germline values: CDR1 KGHDR, CDR2 SFDVKD. The V segment lost 5 bases and the J segment 1 base; nucleotides outside the gene matches: 2. The CDR3 runs 15 residues. Here the CDR3 reads CATSGGTGSYNEQFF. DNA for the CDR3: TGTGCCACCAGTGGCGGGACAGGGTCCTACAATGAGCAGTTCTTC.

The V gene is TRBV5-4, the J gene TRBJ2-7, with a possible D match to TRBD2 (5 bases). This CDR3 region has 12 residues. Germline V gene sequence: CDR1 SGHNT, CDR2 YYREEE (reference sequence). Trimming took off 2 bases at V and 4 bases at J, with 7 bases between the two ends. The CDR3 bases are TGTGCCAGCAGCTTTTCGGGGTACGAGCAGTACTTC. As protein: CASSFSGYEQYF. Full variable domain (missing parts from reference TRBV5-4 and TRBJ2-7): ETGVTQSPTHLIKTRGQQVTLRCSSQSGHNTVSWYQQALGQGPQFIFQYYREEENGRGNFPPRFSGLQFPNYSSELNVNALELDDSALYLCASSFSGYEQYFGPGTRLTVT.

The table lists this clone with a few counts. This chain connects TRBV7-3 to TRBJ2-2, with a weak D call TRBD1 (5 bases). V was pared by 0 bases and J by 4 bases, with 9 bases between. Germline loops: CDR1 SGHTA, CDR2 FQGTGA. This CDR3 contains 15 residues. DNA for the CDR3: TGTGCCAGCAGCTTAACAGGGGCCATCACCGGGGAGCTGTTTTTT. This sequence encodes CASSLTGAITGELFF.

V usage is TRBV2 and J usage is TRBJ1-2, with a tentative D call TRBD1 (5 bases). Trimming shortened V by 8 bases and J by 9 bases, and 16 bases separated the two germline ends. CDR3 size: 12 residues. Germline V gene lookup returns CDR1 SNHLY and CDR2 FYNNEI. The CDR3 coding sequence is TGTGCCAGCTCTAACGGGGGAGTGAGCTACACCTTC. Translation: CASSNGGVSYTF.

The V and J genes are TRBV30 and TRBJ2-7; 7 nucleotides match TRBD1. The junction had 11 bases not matched to a gene; V was cut back by 6 bases and J by 6 bases. CDR3 length equals 13 residues. Germline CDR1 and CDR2: GTSNPN and SVGIG (reference sequence). In nucleotides, the CDR3 is TGTGCCTGTACGGGACGAGGACAGGCCGAGCAGTACTTC. Its protein is CACTGRGQAEQYF.

The genes are TRBV5-4 and TRBJ2-3, with D hard to call. The germline V and J ends were trimmed by 3 bases and 2 bases, with 10 bases remaining between them. Per germline, CDR1 SGHNT and CDR2 YYREEE (reference sequence). The CDR3 extends over 14 amino acids. CDR3 residues: CASSYGFSTDTQYF. The CDR3 coding sequence is TGTGCCAGCAGCTACGGGTTTTCCACAGATACGCAGTATTTT.

This clone turned up a few times. The rearrangement links TRBV20-1 to TRBJ2-7; the D gene is possibly TRBD1 (5 bases). Germline CDR1 and CDR2: DFQATT and SNEGSKA (reference sequence). This CDR3 is built from 11 residues. With 0 bases removed from V and 6 bases from J, the gap between germline ends came to 6 bases. CDR3 residues: CSARDRVEQYF. The CDR3 DNA sequence: TGCAGTGCTAGAGACAGGGTCGAGCAGTACTTC.

CDR3 DNA: TGCGCCAGCAGCTTTCGCGGGGGGGCCGGAGATACGCAGTATTTT. This codes for CASSFRGGAGDTQYF. This chain joins TRBV5-1 and TRBJ2-3, with 9 nucleotides matching TRBD2. This CDR3 has 15 residues. CDR1 and CDR2 from the germline V gene are SGHRS and YFSETQ. V lost 2 bases to trimming and J lost 5 bases; unmatched junction nucleotides: 6.

The V gene is TRBV2, the J gene TRBJ1-2; D call uncertain. The CDR3 spans 15 residues. V lost 2 bases to trimming and J lost 3 bases, with 13 bases between them. CDR1 and CDR2 (germline): SNHLY, FYNNEI. This chain's CDR3 is CASSERPDKDYGYTF. In DNA, the CDR3 is TGTGCCAGCAGTGAACGCCCAGACAAAGACTATGGCTACACCTTC.